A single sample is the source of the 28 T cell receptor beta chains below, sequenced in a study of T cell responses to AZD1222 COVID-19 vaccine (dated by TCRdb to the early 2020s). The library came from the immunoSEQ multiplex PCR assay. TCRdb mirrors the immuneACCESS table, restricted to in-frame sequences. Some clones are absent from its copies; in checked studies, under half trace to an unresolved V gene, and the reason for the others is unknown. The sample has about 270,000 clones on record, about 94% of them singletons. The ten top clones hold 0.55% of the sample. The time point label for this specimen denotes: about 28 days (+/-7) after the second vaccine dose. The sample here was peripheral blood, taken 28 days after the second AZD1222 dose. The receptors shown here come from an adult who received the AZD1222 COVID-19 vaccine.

CDR3 DNA sequence: TGTGCCTGGGCCCCCCGGGACAGAGACTACGAGCAGTACTTC. It translates to CAWAPRDRDYEQYF. The chain uses TRBV30 and TRBJ2-7; TRBD1 agrees at 7 bases. CDR1 GTSNPN and CDR2 SVGIG come from the germline V gene (reference sequence). The CDR3 has 14 amino acids. Unmatched junction bases numbered 10, after V lost 5 bases and J lost 3 bases.

CDR3 bases: TGTGCCAGCATCAAACAGGGGCCGCGCAATCAGCCCCAGCATTTT. It encodes CASIKQGPRNQPQHF. The gene calls are TRBV11-3 and TRBJ1-5; 7 positions agree with TRBD1. The CDR3 extends over 15 amino acids. V gave up 7 bases and J gave up 2 bases; unmatched junction bases: 8. CDR1 SGHNT and CDR2 YENEEA come from the germline V gene. The full variable domain, with the rest looked up from reference TRBV11-3 and TRBJ1-5, is EAGVVQSPRYKIIEKKQPVAFWCNPISGHNTLYWYLQNLGQGPELLIRYENEEAVDDSQLPKDRFSAERLKGVDSTLKIQPAELGDSAVYLCASIKQGPRNQPQHFGDGTRLSIL.

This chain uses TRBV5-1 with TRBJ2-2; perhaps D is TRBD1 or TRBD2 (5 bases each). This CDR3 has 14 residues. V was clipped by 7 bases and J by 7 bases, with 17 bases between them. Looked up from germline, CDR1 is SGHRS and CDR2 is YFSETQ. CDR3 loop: CASGLRGADGELFF. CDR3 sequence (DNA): TGCGCCAGCGGTTTAAGAGGGGCGGACGGGGAGCTGTTTTTT.

The CDR3 nucleotides are TGTGCCAGCAGACCGGGACTCAGCCCCTACGAGCAGTACTTC. Its translation is CASRPGLSPYEQYF. V is TRBV27 and J is TRBJ2-7; D may be TRBD2 (6 bases). Between the trimmed V and J ends, which lost 6 bases and 2 bases, there was a span of 14 bases. This CDR3 is 14 amino acids long. CDR1 is MNHEY, CDR2 SMNVEV, per germline (reference sequence).

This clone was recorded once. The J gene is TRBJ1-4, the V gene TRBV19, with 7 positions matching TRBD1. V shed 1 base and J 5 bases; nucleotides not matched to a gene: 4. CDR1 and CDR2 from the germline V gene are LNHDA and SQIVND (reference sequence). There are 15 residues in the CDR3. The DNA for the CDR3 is TGTGCCAGTAGTATAGCCGGGACAGAGAATGAAAAACTGTTTTTT. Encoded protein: CASSIAGTENEKLFF.

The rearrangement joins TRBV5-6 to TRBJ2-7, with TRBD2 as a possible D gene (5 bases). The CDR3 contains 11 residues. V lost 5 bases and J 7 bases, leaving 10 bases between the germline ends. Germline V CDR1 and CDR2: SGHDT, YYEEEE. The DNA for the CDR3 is TGTGCCAGCAGTTCGGGGTCGGAGCAGTACTTC. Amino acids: CASSSGSEQYF.

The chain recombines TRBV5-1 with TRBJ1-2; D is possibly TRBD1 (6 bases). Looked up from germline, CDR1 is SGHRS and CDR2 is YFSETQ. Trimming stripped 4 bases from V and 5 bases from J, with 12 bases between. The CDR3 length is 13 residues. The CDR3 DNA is TGCGCCAGCAGCAAGGGACAAGAGTATGGCTACACCTTC. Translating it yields CASSKGQEYGYTF. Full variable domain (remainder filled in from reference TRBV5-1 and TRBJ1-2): KAGVTQTPRYLIKTRGQQVTLSCSPISGHRSVSWYQQTPGQGLQFLFEYFSETQRNKGNFPGRFSGRQFSNSRSEMNVSTLELGDSALYLCASSKGQEYGYTFGSGTRLTVV.

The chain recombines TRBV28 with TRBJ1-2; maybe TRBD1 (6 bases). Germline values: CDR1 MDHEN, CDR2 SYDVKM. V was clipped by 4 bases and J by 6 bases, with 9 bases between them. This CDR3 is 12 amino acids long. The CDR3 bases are TGTGCCAGCAGTTGGGGGGCTAATGGCTACACCTTC. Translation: CASSWGANGYTF.

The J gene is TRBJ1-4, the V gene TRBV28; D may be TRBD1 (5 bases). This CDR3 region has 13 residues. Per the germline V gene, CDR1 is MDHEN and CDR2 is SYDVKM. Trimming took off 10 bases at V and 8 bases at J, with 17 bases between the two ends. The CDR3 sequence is CATDGGGREKLFF. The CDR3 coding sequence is TGTGCCACCGACGGGGGTGGGCGGGAAAAACTGTTTTTT.

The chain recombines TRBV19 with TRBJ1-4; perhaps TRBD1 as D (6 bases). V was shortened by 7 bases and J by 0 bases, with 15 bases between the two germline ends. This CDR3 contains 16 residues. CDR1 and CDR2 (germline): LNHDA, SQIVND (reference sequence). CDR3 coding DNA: TGTGCCAGTACCAGAAGACAGGATTCAACTAATGAAAAACTGTTTTTT. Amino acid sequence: CASTRRQDSTNEKLFF.

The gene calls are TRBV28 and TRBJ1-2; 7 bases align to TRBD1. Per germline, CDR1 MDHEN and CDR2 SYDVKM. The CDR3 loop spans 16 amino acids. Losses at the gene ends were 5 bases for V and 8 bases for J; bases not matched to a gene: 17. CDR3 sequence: CASSPSPTGNLGGYTF. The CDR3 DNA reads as TGTGCCAGCAGTCCCTCCCCGACAGGGAATCTAGGAGGCTACACCTTC.

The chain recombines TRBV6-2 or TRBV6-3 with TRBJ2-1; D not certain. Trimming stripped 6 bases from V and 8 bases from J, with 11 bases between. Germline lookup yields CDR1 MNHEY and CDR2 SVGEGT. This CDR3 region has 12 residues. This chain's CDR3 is CASSPPRDEQFF. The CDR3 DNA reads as TGTGCCAGCAGCCCCCCTCGCGATGAGCAGTTCTTC.

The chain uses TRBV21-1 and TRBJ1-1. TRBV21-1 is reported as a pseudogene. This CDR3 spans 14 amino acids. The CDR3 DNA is TGTGCCAGCAGCAAAAGGCTAGCGAACACTGAAGCTTTCTTT. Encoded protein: CASSKRLANTEAFF.

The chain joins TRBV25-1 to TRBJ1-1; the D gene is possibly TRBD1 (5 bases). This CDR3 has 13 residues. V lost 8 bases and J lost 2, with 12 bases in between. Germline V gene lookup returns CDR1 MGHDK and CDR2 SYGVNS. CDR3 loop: CASSWDVNTEAFF. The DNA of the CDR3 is TGTGCCAGCTCCTGGGACGTCAACACTGAAGCTTTCTTT.

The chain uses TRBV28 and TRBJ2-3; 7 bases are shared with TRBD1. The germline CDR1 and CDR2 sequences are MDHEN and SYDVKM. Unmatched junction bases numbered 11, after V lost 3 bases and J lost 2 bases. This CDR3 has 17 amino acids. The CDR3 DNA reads TGTGCCAGCAGTTTTAGGGGACCGGGACAGATCACAGATACGCAGTATTTT. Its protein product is CASSFRGPGQITDTQYF.

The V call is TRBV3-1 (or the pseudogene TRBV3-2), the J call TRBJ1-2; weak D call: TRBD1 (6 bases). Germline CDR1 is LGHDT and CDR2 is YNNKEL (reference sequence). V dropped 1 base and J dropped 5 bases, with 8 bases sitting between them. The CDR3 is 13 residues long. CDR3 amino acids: CASSQGQAYGYTF. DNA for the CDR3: TGTGCCAGCAGCCAAGGACAGGCGTATGGCTACACCTTC.

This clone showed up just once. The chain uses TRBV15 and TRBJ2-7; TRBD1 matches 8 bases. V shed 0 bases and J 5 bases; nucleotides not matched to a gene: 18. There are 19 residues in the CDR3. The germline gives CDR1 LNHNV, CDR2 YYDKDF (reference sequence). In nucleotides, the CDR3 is TGTGCCACCAGCAGAGAAGCCCCCCGACAGGGGCGGACCTTGGACGAGCAGTACTTC. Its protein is CATSREAPRQGRTLDEQYF.

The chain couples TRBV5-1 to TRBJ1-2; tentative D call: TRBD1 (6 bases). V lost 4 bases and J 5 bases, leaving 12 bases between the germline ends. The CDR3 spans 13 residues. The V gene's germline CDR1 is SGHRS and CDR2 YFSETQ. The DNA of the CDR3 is TGCGCCAGCAGCGAGGGGGATCGTTATGGCTACACCTTC. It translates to CASSEGDRYGYTF.

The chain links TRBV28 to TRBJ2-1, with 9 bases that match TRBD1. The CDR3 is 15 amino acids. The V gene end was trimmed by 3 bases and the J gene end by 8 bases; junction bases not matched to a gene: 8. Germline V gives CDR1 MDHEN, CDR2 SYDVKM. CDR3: CASSFEGQGVYEQFF. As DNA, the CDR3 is TGTGCCAGCAGTTTTGAGGGACAGGGAGTCTATGAGCAGTTCTTC.

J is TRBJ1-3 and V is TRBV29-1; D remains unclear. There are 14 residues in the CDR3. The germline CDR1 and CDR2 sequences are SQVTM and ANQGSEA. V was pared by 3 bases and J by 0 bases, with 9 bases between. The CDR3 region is CSVDDTDSGNTIYF. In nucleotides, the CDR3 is TGCAGCGTTGACGACACTGACTCTGGAAACACCATATATTTT. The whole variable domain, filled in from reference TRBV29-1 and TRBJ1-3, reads SAVISQKPSRDICQRGTSLTIQCQVDSQVTMMFWYRQQPGQSLTLIATANQGSEATYESGFVIDKFPISRPNLTFSTLTVSNMSPEDSSIYLCSVDDTDSGNTIYFGEGSWLTVV.

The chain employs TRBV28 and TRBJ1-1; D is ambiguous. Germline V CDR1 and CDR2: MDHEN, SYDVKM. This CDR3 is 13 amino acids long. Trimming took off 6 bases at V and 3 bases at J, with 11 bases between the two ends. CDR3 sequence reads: CASRRGRDTEAFF. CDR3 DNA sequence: TGTGCCAGCAGACGAGGGCGGGACACTGAAGCTTTCTTT.

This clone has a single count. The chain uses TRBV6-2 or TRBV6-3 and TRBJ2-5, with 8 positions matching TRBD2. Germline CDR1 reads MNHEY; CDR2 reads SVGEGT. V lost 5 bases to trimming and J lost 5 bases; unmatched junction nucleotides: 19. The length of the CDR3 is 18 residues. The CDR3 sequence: CASSTPLMVAGRGETQYF. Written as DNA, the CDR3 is TGTGCCAGCAGTACCCCCCTGATGGTAGCGGGACGAGGGGAGACCCAGTACTTC.

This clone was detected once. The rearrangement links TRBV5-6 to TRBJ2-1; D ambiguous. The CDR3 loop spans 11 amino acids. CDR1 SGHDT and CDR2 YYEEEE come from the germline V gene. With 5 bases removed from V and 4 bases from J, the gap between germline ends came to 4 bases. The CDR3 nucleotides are TGTGCCAGCAGGGATTACAATGAGCAGTTCTTC. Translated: CASRDYNEQFF.

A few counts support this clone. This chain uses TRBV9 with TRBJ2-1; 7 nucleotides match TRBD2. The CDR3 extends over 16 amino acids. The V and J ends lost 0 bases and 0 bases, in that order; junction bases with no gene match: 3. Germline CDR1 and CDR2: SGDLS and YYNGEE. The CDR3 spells CASSVVPGGSYNEQFF. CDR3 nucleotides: TGTGCCAGCAGCGTAGTACCGGGGGGCTCCTACAATGAGCAGTTCTTC. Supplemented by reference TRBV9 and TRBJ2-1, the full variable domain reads DSGVTQTPKHLITATGQRVTLRCSPRSGDLSVYWYQQSLDQGLQFLIQYYNGEERAKGNILERFSAQQFPDLHSELNLSSLELGDSALYFCASSVVPGGSYNEQFFGPGTRLTVL.

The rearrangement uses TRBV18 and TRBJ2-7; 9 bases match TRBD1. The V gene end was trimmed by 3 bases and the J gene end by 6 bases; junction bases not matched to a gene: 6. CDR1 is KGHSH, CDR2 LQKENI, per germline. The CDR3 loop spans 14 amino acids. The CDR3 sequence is CASSPGQGYLEQYF. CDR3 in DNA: TGTGCCAGCTCACCGGGACAGGGATATCTCGAGCAGTACTTC.

CDR3 amino acids: CSASLGRGYTF. The CDR3 nucleotides are TGCAGTGCTAGCTTGGGGCGCGGCTACACCTTC. The V gene is TRBV20-1, the J gene TRBJ1-2; a possible D gene is TRBD1 (5 bases). The CDR3 contains 11 residues. Germline V CDR1 and CDR2: DFQATT, SNEGSKA (reference sequence). The germline V and J ends were trimmed by 3 bases and 8 bases, with 10 bases remaining between them.

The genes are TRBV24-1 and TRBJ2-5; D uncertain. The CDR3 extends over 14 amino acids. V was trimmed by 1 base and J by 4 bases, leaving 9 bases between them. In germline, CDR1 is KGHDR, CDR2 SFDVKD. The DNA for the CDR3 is TGTGCCACCAGTGATTTCCCAGCTCCAGAGACCCAGTACTTC. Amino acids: CATSDFPAPETQYF.

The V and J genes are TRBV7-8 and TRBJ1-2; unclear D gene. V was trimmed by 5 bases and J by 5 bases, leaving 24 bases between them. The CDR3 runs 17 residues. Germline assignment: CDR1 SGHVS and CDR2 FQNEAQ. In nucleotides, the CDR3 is TGTGCCAGCAGCCCCACTGGCTTGGGGTTCGGGCTTTATGGCTACACCTTC. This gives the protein CASSPTGLGFGLYGYTF.